The subject of this entry is one T cell receptor (beta chain). The antigen remains unidentified. This sample is part of a study of T cell clusters in autoimmune cytopenias. The germline V gene has CDR1 MNHNY and CDR2 SVGAGI (reference sequence). The length of the CDR3 is 15 residues. Multiplex touch-down PCR amplified TRB using TRB-A and TRB-B pools in one tube. TCRdb re-called the multiplex PCR reads; one entry per CDR3 protein, DNA not given. This sample contains 13,000 to 15,000 distinct CDR3 sequences. Study-wide results and caveats: TRB repertoire shifts in secondary cytopenia and chronic lymphocytic leukemia mostly reflected lymphoma, not autoimmunity. The T cell clusters were defined only in silico, without experimental functional validation. Primary autoimmune cytopenia patients seemingly lacked the physiological T cell clusters found in healthy donors. A dominant lymphoma-associated repertoire apparently masked the cluster-lack signature in secondary cytopenia versus chronic lymphocytic leukemia.

TRB was amplified from approximately 250 ng of peripheral blood genomic DNA per sample. The genes are TRBV6-6 and TRBJ2-4; TCRdb names TRBD2, which stays unverified in the absence of DNA. The specimen sequenced was peripheral blood. The sequence was obtained from a human donor with an autoimmune cytopenia or autoimmune hepatitis (not recorded which). The CDR3 reads CASSTTSGLKNIQYF.